This entry is about one T cell receptor (beta chain). Its antigen is unknown. Base qualities were left out, and no much larger clone turns up one base away. This entry is derived from a study of T cells in Graves' hyperthyroidism and ophthalmopathy (dated by TCRdb to the late 2010s). In terms of the full investigation: Peripheral blood was sampled at the time of initial diagnosis, prior to any treatment. TCR V-J signatures able to tell the groups apart were searched for in a discovery cohort of 90 to 100 patients, of whom around 43 had Graves' ophthalmopathy and roughly 57 had stable Graves' hyperthyroidism. Whether ophthalmopathy could be predicted prospectively was tested in an independent validation cohort made up of 18 to 20 hyperthyroidism patients plus 17 patients who later progressed to ophthalmopathy. The roughly 100 discovery patients were divided at random into training and test sets in a 7:3 ratio. The study also compared thyroid tissue and blood T-cell repertoires from five or six Graves' hyperthyroidism patients. After blood sampling, hyperthyroidism patients were treated with methimazole at a starting dose of 30 mg daily, and ophthalmopathy patients were treated with high-dose intravenous methylprednisolone. TCR Vbeta CDR3 sequencing of 135 peripheral blood samples (43 ophthalmopathy, about 80 hyperthyroidism and approximately 17 progressor patients) is reported in the paper.

Here is what the overall study found, with its caveats: Most expanded thyroid clonotypes (frequency above 0.001) were also detected in blood, a finding suggesting that blood repertoires may reflect thyroid immune responses. In cross-validation, a model built on a 13 V-J signature told ophthalmopathy apart from stable hyperthyroidism with 87.88% sensitivity and roughly 81% specificity, and in testing the same model reached 80%/75%. No statistical method was used to set the sample size in advance, and investigators knew the group allocation. In validation, the model predicted progression to ophthalmopathy a median of 6.5 months before onset, with roughly 70% sensitivity and about 75% specificity.

TCR beta CDR3 regions were amplified from RNA transcripts. For the first round of RT-PCR on the TCR CDR3, the HTBI primer set was used together with the Qiagen OneStep RT-PCR kit. Libraries were constructed in a second round of multiplex PCR, after which size selection and purification were performed. Sequencing of the libraries was done on an Illumina HiSeq2000 using paired-end 100 bp reads. The source study handled its data this way. SOAPnuke was used to process the raw data, throwing out any read that contained adapters or uncalled bases, had a mean Phred below 15, or lacked an exact constant-primer or identifier match. High-quality paired reads were merged using COPE v1.2.5, and each unique nucleotide sequence was defined as a clonotype. MiTCR v1.1 was used to align the clonotypes against IMGT TRBV, TRBD and TRBJ reference segments. Analysis was restricted to V-J combinations with a frequency above 0.0001, which covered 99.2% of repertoires. The TCS score was defined as the ratio of F50 (clonal expansion) to E x V (chaos), calculated using BLOSUM62-based TCRdist between CDR3 peptides within each V-J. Welch's t-statistics and random forest reduced fewer than 550 V-J features to roughly 13, which were used in a naive Bayes classifier (R e1071). The raw public data were reprocessed by TCRdb itself: fastp quality trimming at Q25, MiXCR clonotype calling, in-frame beta chains only. Rows with a matching CDR3 protein are joined into one entry that keeps the most common DNA and genes. TCRdb assigned the V and J calls; the authors' analysis was not used. The sample table lists fewer than 400,000 distinct CDR3 sequences, 25% of them with a count of one. The ten top clones hold less than 75% of the sample.

Reading from cysteine to phenylalanine, the CDR3 counts 15 amino acids. Only CDR3 DNA is held: 45 bases, read in frame from base 1. Unmatched junction bases come to 13, with V trimmed by 6 bases and J by 8 bases. As encoded in the germline V gene, CDR1 is MNHNS while CDR2 is SASEGT. Stable Graves' hyperthyroidism was defined as no progression to ophthalmopathy during 18 months of follow-up. Hyperthyroidism patients were aged 18 to 65 years and newly diagnosed, with disease duration of less than 2 months. The study excluded patients with uncontrolled infections, other autoimmune diseases, pregnancy or lactation. Diagnoses were based on clinical symptoms, serum thyroxine and TRAb, thyroid ultrasound and orbital computed tomography. PBMCs were separated from approximately 10 ml of fresh peripheral blood using Ficoll-Paque density gradient centrifugation. Total RNA was extracted with Trizol reagent, and quality was checked on an Agilent 2100 Bioanalyzer.

The sequence was obtained from a man between 45 and 60 years old with Graves' hyperthyroidism. This sequence uses TRBV6-1 and TRBJ2-1, and 7 junction bases match TRBD2. The sequenced material came from blood. The CDR3 in this case is CASSLWGGGLDEQFF. In nucleotide form, the sequence is TGTGCCAGCAGCTTATGGGGGGGAGGGTTGGATGAGCAGTTCTTC.